This T cell receptor beta chain was captured by sequencing in a study of T-cell reconstitution after alpha-beta-depleted transplantation in children. CDR3 length equals 15 residues. V lost 6 bases to trimming and J lost 5 bases, with 16 bases between them. It was with unique molecular identifiers that the TCRbeta library was prepared. TCRdb reprocessed the PCR reads with MiXCR, giving one entry per CDR3 protein. The sample comprises almost 400,000 distinct CDR3 sequences, just over 20% of which are singletons, and over 3.5% rests with the top ten. This clonotype originated in a human donor who donated a stem cell graft to a child with acute myeloid leukemia. The gene calls are TRBV12-3 or TRBV12-4 and TRBJ1-4, with D perhaps matching TRBD1 (6 bases). The sequences come from PBMCs from the stem cell graft donor, collected from the stem cell graft. CDR3 nucleotides: TGTGCCAGCAGCAGGCCGGACAGCCCGAATGAAAAACTGTTTTTT. It codes for CASSRPDSPNEKLFF.